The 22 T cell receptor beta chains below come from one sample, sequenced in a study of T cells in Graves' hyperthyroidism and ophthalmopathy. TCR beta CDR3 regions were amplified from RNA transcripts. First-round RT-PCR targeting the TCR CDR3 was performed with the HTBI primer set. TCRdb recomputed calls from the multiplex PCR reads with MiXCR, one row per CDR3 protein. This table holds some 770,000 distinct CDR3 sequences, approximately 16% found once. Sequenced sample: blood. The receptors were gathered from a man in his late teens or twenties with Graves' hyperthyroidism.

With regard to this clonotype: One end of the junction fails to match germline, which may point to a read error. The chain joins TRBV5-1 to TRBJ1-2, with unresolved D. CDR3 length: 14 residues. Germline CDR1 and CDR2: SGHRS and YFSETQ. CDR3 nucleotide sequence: TGTGCCAGCAGCGTAGTGATGAGTGGAGGCGGCTACACCTTC. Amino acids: CASSVVMSGGGYTF.

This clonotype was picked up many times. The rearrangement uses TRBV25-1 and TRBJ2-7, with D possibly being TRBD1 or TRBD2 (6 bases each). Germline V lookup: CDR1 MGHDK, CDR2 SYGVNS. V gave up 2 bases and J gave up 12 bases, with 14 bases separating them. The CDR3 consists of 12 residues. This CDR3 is CASSEGRGTTYF. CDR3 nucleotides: TGTGCCAGCAGTGAAGGTCGCGGGACAACGTACTTC.

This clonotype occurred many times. The CDR3 loop is CATSPRGRLQGSSYEQYF. In nucleotides, the CDR3 is TGTGCCACCAGCCCAAGAGGGCGCCTACAGGGGAGCTCCTACGAGCAGTACTTC. This chain uses TRBV15 with TRBJ2-7; 7 nucleotides align to TRBD1. The CDR3 contains 18 residues. Germline values: CDR1 LNHNV, CDR2 YYDKDF (reference sequence). J was trimmed by 0 bases and V by 5 bases; bases with no gene match: 16.

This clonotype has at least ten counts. DNA for the CDR3: TGTGCCAGCAGTAGACAGGTGGGGTTGGACATTCAGTACTTC. It is translated as CASSRQVGLDIQYF. This chain joins TRBV28 and TRBJ2-4; D may be TRBD1 (6 bases). The germline V and J ends were trimmed by 5 bases and 8 bases, with 16 bases remaining between them. CDR1 MDHEN and CDR2 SYDVKM come from the germline V gene. The length of the CDR3 is 14 residues.

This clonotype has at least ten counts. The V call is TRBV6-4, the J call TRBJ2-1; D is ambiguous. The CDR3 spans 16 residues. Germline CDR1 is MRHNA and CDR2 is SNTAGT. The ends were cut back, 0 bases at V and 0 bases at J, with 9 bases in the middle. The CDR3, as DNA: TGTGCCAGCAGTGACTCGAGAACAAGCTCCTACAATGAGCAGTTCTTC. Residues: CASSDSRTSSYNEQFF.

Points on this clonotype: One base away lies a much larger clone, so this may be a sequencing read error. This CDR3 is CASSLTGVGYQPQHF. The CDR3 coding sequence is TGTGCCAGCAGTTTGACAGGGGTAGGGTATCAGCCCCAGCATTTT. The V call is TRBV12-3 or TRBV12-4, the J call TRBJ1-5; 8 bases agree with TRBD1. This CDR3 region has 15 residues. V was clipped by 3 bases and J by 5 bases; unmatched bases: 6.

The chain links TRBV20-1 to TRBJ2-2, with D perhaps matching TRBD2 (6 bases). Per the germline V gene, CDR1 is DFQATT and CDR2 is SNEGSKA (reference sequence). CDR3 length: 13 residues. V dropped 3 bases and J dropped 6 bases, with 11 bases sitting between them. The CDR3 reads CSARTTGAGELFF. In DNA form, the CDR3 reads TGCAGTGCTAGGACGACGGGGGCCGGGGAGCTGTTTTTT.

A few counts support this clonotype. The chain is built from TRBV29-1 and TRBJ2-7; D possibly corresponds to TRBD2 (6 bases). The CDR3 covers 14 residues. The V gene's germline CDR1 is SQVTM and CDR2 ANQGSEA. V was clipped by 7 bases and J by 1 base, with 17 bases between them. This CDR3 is CSATSGTSSYEQYF. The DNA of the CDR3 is TGCAGCGCTACTTCCGGGACTTCATCCTACGAGCAGTACTTC.

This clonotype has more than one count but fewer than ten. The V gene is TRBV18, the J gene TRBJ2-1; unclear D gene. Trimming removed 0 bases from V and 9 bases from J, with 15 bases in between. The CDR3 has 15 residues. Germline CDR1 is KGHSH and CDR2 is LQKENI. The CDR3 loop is CASSPPGLSGGEQFF. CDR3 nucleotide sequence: TGTGCCAGCTCACCACCGGGGTTGTCGGGTGGTGAGCAGTTCTTC.

For the CDR3, the DNA is TGTGCCAGCAGCTTGGGACAGGGGGCGCCCGGGGCCAACGTCCTGACTTTC. As protein: CASSLGQGAPGANVLTF. This chain uses TRBV13 with TRBJ2-6, with TRBD1 matching over 12 bases. Germline trimming cut 3 bases from V and 4 bases from J; bases unmatched to any gene: 4. Germline V gene data show CDR1 as PRHDT and CDR2 as FYEKMQ (reference sequence). CDR3 size: 17 residues.

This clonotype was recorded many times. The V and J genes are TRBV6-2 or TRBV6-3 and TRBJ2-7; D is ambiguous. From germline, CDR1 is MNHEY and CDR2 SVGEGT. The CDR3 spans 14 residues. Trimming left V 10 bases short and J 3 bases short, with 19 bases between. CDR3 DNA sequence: TGTGCCACCCACGACTTGCCTCCGGTCTACGAGCAGTACTTC. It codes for CATHDLPPVYEQYF.

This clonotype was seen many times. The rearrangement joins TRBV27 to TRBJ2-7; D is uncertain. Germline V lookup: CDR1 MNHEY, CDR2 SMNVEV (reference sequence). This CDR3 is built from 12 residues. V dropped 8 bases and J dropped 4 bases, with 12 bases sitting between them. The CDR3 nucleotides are TGTGCCAGCGCGCAAATCCCGTACGAGCAGTACTTC. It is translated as CASAQIPYEQYF.

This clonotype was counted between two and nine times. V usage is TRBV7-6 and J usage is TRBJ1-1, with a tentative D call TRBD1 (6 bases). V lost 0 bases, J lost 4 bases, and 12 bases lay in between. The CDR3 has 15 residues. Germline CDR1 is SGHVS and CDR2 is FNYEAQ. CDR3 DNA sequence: TGTGCCAGCAGCTTAGCATTGGGGGCGAGCACTGAAGCTTTCTTT. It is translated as CASSLALGASTEAFF.

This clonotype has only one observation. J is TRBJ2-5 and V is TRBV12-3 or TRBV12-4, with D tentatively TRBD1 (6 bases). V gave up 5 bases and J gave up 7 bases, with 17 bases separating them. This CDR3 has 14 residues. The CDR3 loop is CASSNQQGSVTQYF. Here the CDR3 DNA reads TGTGCCAGCAGTAACCAACAGGGAAGTGTGACCCAGTACTTC.

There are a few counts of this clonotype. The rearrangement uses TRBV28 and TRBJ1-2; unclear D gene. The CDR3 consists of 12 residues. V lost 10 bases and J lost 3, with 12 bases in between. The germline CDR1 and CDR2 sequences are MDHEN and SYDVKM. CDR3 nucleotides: TGTGCCACCCAATCCGGGGACTATGGCTACACCTTC. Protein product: CATQSGDYGYTF.

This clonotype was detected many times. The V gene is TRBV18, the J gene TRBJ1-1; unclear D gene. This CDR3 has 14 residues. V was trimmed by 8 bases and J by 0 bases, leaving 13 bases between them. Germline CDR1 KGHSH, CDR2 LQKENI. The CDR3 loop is CASTLQTMNTEAFF. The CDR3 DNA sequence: TGTGCCAGCACCCTACAGACCATGAACACTGAAGCTTTCTTT. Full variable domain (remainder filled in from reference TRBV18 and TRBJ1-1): NAGVMQNPRHLVRRRGQEARLRCSPMKGHSHVYWYRQLPEEGLKFMVYLQKENIIDESGMPKERFSAEFPKEGPSILRIQQVVRGDSAAYFCASTLQTMNTEAFFGQGTRLTVV.

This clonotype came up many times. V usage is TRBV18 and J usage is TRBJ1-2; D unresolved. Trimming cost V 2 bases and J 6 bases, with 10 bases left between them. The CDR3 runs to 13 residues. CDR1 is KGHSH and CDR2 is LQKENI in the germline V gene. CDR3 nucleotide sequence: TGTGCCAGCTCACCAAGTACAAGGGATGGCTACACCTTC. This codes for CASSPSTRDGYTF.

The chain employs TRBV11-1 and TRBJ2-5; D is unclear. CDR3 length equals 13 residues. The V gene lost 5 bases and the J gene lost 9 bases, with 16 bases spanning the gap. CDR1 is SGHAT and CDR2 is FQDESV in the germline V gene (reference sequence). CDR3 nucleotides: TGTGCCAGCAGCGCGGAGCTACCCGCGGCCCAGTACTTC. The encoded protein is CASSAELPAAQYF. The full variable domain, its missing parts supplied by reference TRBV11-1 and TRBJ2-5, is EAEVAQSPRYKITEKSQAVAFWCDPISGHATLYWYRQILGQGPELLVQFQDESVVDDSQLPKDRFSAERLKGVDSTLKIQPAELGDSAMYLCASSAELPAAQYFGPGTRLLVL.

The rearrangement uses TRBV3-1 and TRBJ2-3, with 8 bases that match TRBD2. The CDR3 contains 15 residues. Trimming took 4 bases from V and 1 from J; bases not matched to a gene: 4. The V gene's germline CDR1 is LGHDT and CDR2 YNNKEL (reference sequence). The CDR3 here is CASSPREGGTDTQYF. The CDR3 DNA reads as TGTGCCAGCAGCCCCCGGGAGGGGGGCACAGATACGCAGTATTTT.

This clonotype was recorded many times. The CDR3 sequence is CASSESGGGLTGVGGELFF. CDR3 DNA sequence: TGTGCCAGCAGTGAAAGTGGAGGGGGACTGACAGGGGTAGGCGGGGAGCTGTTTTTT. V gene TRBV2 combines with J gene TRBJ2-2, with 8 bases aligning to TRBD1. Germline V gives CDR1 SNHLY, CDR2 FYNNEI. V shed 2 bases, J shed 7 bases, and the junction held 18 bases outside the gene matches. The CDR3 extends over 19 amino acids.

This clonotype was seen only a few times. CDR3 in DNA: TGTGCCACCAGTGAAGGGGAGTATCGGCCCCAGCATTTT. Amino acids: CATSEGEYRPQHF. The V gene is TRBV24-1, the J gene TRBJ1-5, with D possibly being TRBD1 (5 bases). The CDR3 consists of 13 residues. The germline V gene has CDR1 KGHDR and CDR2 SFDVKD. V lost 4 bases to trimming and J lost 9 bases, with 12 bases between them.

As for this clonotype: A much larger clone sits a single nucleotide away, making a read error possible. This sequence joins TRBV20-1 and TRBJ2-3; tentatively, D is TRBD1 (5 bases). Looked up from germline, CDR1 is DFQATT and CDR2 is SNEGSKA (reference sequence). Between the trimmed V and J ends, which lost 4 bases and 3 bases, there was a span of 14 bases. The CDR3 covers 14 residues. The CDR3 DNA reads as TGCAGTGCTACAGGGTCCGTGGGGACAGATACGCAGTATTTT. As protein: CSATGSVGTDTQYF.